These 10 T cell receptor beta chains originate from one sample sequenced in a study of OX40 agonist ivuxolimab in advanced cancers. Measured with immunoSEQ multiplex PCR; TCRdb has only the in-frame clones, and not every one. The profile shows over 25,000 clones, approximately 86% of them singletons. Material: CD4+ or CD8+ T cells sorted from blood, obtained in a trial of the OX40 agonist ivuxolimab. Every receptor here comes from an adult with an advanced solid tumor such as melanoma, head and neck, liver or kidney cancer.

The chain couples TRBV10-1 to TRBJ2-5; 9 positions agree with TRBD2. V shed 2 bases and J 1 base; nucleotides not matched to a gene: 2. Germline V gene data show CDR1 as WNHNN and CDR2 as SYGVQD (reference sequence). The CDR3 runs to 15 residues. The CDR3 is CASSELTSGQETQYF. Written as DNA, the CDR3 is TGCGCCAGCAGTGAGCTGACTAGCGGCCAAGAGACCCAGTACTTC.

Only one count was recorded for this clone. CDR3 region: CASSLSGTGFSGELFF. CDR3 nucleotide sequence: TGTGCCAGCAGCTTATCCGGGACAGGGTTTAGCGGGGAGCTGTTTTTT. The genes are TRBV7-3 and TRBJ2-2, with TRBD1 matching 9 bases. Germline CDR1 reads SGHTA; CDR2 reads FQGTGA. V lost 2 bases to trimming and J lost 7 bases; unmatched junction nucleotides: 8. The CDR3 consists of 16 residues.

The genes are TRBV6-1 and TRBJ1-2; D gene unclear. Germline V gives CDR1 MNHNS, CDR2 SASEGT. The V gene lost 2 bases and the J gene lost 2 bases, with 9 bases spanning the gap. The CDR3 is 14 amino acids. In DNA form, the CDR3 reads TGTGCCAGCAGTGAATCGGTAGGAAACTATGGCTACACCTTC. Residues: CASSESVGNYGYTF.

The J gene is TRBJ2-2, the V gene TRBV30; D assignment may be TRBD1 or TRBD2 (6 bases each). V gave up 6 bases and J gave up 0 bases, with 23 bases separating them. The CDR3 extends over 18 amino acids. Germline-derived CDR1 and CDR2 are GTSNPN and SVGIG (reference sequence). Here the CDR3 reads CACRGTPSTTANTGELFF. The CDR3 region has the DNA TGTGCCTGCCGGGGGACACCCTCTACGACCGCGAACACCGGGGAGCTGTTTTTT.

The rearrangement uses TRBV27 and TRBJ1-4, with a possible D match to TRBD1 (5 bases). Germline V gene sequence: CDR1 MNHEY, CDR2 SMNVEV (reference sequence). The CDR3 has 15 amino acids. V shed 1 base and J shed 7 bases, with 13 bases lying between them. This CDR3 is CASSLLPRVGEKLFF. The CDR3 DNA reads TGTGCCAGCAGTTTATTACCCAGGGTTGGTGAAAAACTGTTTTTT.

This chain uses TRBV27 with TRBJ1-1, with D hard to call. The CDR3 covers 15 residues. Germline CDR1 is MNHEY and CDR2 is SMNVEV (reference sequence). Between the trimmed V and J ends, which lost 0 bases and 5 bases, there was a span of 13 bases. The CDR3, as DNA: TGTGCCAGCAGTTTATCCCTATCCCTAGGGACTGAAGCTTTCTTT. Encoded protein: CASSLSLSLGTEAFF.

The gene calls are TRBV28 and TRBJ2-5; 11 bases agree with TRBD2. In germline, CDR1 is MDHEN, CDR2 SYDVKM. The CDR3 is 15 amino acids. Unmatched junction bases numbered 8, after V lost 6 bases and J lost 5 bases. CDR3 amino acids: CASSLRLAGWETQYF. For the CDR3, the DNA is TGTGCCAGCAGCCTTCGACTAGCGGGATGGGAGACCCAGTACTTC.

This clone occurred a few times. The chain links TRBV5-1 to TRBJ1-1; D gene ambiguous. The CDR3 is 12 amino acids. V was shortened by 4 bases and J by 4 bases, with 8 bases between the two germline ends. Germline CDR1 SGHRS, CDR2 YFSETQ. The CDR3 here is CASSHGPTEAFF. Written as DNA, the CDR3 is TGCGCCAGCAGCCATGGACCCACTGAAGCTTTCTTT.

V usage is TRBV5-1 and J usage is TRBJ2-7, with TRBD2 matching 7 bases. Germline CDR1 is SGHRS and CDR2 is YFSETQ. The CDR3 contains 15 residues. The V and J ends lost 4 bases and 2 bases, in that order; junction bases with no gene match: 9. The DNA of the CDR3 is TGCGCCAGCAGCCCTCGCGGGGGAGGCACCTACGAGCAGTACTTC. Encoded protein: CASSPRGGGTYEQYF.

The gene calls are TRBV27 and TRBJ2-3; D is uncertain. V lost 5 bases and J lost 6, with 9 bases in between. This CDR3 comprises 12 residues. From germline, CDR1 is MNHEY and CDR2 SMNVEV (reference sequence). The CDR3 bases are TGTGCCAGCAGTCGTGGGTTTGATACGCAGTATTTT. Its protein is CASSRGFDTQYF.